This T cell receptor (beta chain) was captured by sequencing in a study of T cell changes during pregnancy in multiple sclerosis. The table came from immunoSEQ multiplex PCR; TCRdb's copy has only in-frame clones and leaves some out. The sample records tens of thousands of clones, over 80% being singletons. Trimming took 4 bases from V and 3 from J; bases not matched to a gene: 6. CDR3 length: 14 residues. Germline CDR1 reads SGDLS; CDR2 reads YYNGEE. The V and J genes are TRBV9 and TRBJ2-7; 8 nucleotides align to TRBD2. The TCR originated in a female donor in good health, enrolled as a control in a pregnancy study. Sample: CD8+ T cells from peripheral blood mononuclear cells, taken in the first trimester of pregnancy. CDR3 nucleotides: TGTGCCAGCAGCCCGAGGACTAGCATCTACGAGCAGTACTTC. As protein: CASSPRTSIYEQYF.